Presented here are 23 T cell receptor beta chains from one specimen sequenced in a study of CD8 T cells in Susac syndrome (dated by TCRdb to the late 2010s). Libraries were constructed by the immunoSEQ multiplex PCR assay. RNA was extracted with the RNeasy kit and 0.5 to 1 ug was reverse transcribed using random hexamers. Using fastp trimming at Q25 and MiXCR clonotype assembly, TCRdb reanalyzed the public sequencing data and kept in-frame beta chains. Each entry is one CDR3 protein sequence, shown with its most common DNA and genes. This sample holds roughly 140,000 distinct CDR3 sequences; more than 90% were observed only once. The ten largest clones take up over 0.065% of the sample. The specimen was CD4+ T cells from PBMCs. These receptor sequences come from a human donor with Susac syndrome.

The chain combines TRBV28 with TRBJ2-2, with TRBD1 matching over 7 bases. CDR1 MDHEN and CDR2 SYDVKM come from the germline V gene. The CDR3 runs to 14 residues. The J segment lost 3 bases and the V segment lost 6 bases, leaving 4 bases of the junction unmatched. The CDR3 reads CASRQDRDTGELFF. In nucleotides, the CDR3 is TGTGCCAGCAGACAAGACAGGGACACCGGGGAGCTGTTTTTT.

V and J are TRBV9 and TRBJ1-2; TRBD1 might be the D (5 bases). Between the trimmed V and J ends, which lost 6 bases and 5 bases, there was a span of 17 bases. This CDR3 has 14 amino acids. The germline gives CDR1 SGDLS, CDR2 YYNGEE. The CDR3 region has the DNA TGTGCCAGCACCCCAGGGTCCAACTGGTATGGCTACACCTTC. Encoded protein: CASTPGSNWYGYTF.

V gene TRBV29-1 combines with J gene TRBJ2-7; D may be TRBD1 (6 bases). Germline loops: CDR1 SQVTM, CDR2 ANQGSEA. This CDR3 spans 15 amino acids. Trimming took off 5 bases at V and 5 bases at J, with 22 bases between the two ends. The DNA for the CDR3 is TGCAGCGTTTGCCCTCGGGACCCGGCAGGGGACGAGCAGTACTTC. Protein: CSVCPRDPAGDEQYF.

The chain employs TRBV20-1 and TRBJ1-1; 8 positions agree with TRBD1. The CDR3 is 14 amino acids. Germline V gene lookup returns CDR1 DFQATT and CDR2 SNEGSKA (reference sequence). The ends lost 6 bases at V and 3 bases at J; junction bases unmatched: 9. The CDR3 loop is CSAPTGGGYTEAFF. The CDR3 nucleotides read TGCAGTGCACCTACAGGGGGGGGTTACACTGAAGCTTTCTTT.

The V and J genes are TRBV5-4 and TRBJ1-1; a possible D gene is TRBD1 (5 bases). The V gene's germline CDR1 is SGHNT and CDR2 YYREEE (reference sequence). Trimming shortened V by 0 bases and J by 0 bases, and 9 bases separated the two germline ends. The CDR3 is 15 amino acids. CDR3 sequence: CASSLAVGVNTEAFF. The CDR3 nucleotides read TGTGCCAGCAGCTTGGCAGTGGGGGTGAACACTGAAGCTTTCTTT.

This chain links TRBV29-1 with TRBJ2-7; 9 bases line up with TRBD1. Germline CDR1 is SQVTM and CDR2 is ANQGSEA. With 6 bases clipped from V and 0 bases from J, the junction kept 3 bases outside the gene matches. The CDR3 sequence is 13 residues long. CDR3 amino acids: CSVGQGRSYEQYF. The CDR3 region has the DNA TGCAGCGTGGGACAGGGTCGCTCCTACGAGCAGTACTTC.

The chain has TRBV20-1 and TRBJ2-2; 11 nucleotides match TRBD2. Per germline, CDR1 DFQATT and CDR2 SNEGSKA (reference sequence). The CDR3 is 17 residues long. Trimming at V came to 5 bases and at J to 4 bases, leaving 12 bases not matched to a gene. This CDR3 reads CSAASGRQDPTTGELFF. The CDR3 nucleotides are TGCAGTGCTGCTAGCGGGAGGCAAGATCCCACCACCGGGGAGCTGTTTTTT.

The chain carries TRBV4-1 and TRBJ1-6; no reliable D call. Germline assignment: CDR1 MGHRA and CDR2 YSYEKL. This CDR3 has 13 residues. The V end lost 0 bases, the J end lost 9 bases, and 6 bases lay between the germline ends. The CDR3 coding sequence is TGCGCCAGCAGCCAAGATTCGGGTTCACCCCTCCACTTT. Its translation is CASSQDSGSPLHF.

The chain carries TRBV5-6 and TRBJ2-2; 7 positions agree with TRBD1. This CDR3 comprises 17 residues. Per germline, CDR1 SGHDT and CDR2 YYEEEE. The V and J ends lost 4 bases and 1 base, in that order; junction bases with no gene match: 10. The CDR3 is CASSRGTANRNTGELFF. The CDR3 nucleotides read TGTGCCAGCAGCCGTGGGACAGCCAACCGGAACACCGGGGAGCTGTTTTTT.

This clonotype was counted a few times. V usage is TRBV6-5 and J usage is TRBJ2-7; 7 positions agree with TRBD1. This CDR3 is 13 amino acids long. V shed 5 bases, J shed 3 bases, and the junction held 4 bases outside the gene matches. CDR1 MNHEY and CDR2 SVGAGI come from the germline V gene. The CDR3 bases are TGTGCCAGCAGTCCCGGGACAGTCTACGAGCAGTACTTC. It yields the protein CASSPGTVYEQYF.

The chain joins TRBV5-1 to TRBJ2-7; tentatively, D is TRBD1 (6 bases). With 4 bases removed from V and 3 bases from J, the gap between germline ends came to 14 bases. Germline V gene lookup returns CDR1 SGHRS and CDR2 YFSETQ. The CDR3 loop spans 14 amino acids. The CDR3 is CASSPQGGGYEQYF. CDR3 coding DNA: TGCGCCAGCAGCCCACAGGGTGGAGGCTACGAGCAGTACTTC.

The genes are TRBV20-1 and TRBJ2-7; 12 bases map to TRBD2. Germline CDR1 DFQATT, CDR2 SNEGSKA (reference sequence). The junction had 4 bases not matched to a gene; V was cut back by 1 base and J by 6 bases. This CDR3 has 14 residues. The CDR3 DNA sequence: TGCAGTGCTAGAGGACTAGCGGGAGCCCTCGAGCAGTACTTC. Translation gives CSARGLAGALEQYF.

The rearrangement links TRBV29-1 to TRBJ1-6; D may be TRBD1 (6 bases). Germline CDR1 and CDR2: SQVTM and ANQGSEA. V was pared by 4 bases and J by 7 bases, with 11 bases between. The CDR3 runs to 13 residues. CDR3: CSVGTGLNSPLHF. In DNA, the CDR3 is TGCAGCGTTGGAACAGGGCTCAATTCACCCCTCCACTTT.

This sequence joins TRBV6-5 and TRBJ1-3; the D is unclear. The CDR3 consists of 14 residues. CDR1 MNHEY and CDR2 SVGAGI come from the germline V gene. Between the trimmed V and J ends, which lost 5 bases and 0 bases, there was a span of 8 bases. CDR3 in DNA: TGTGCCAGCAGTACGGCCAACTCTGGAAACACCATATATTTT. Translation: CASSTANSGNTIYF.

V and J are TRBV5-4 and TRBJ2-7; 9 bases fit TRBD1. The CDR3 runs to 12 residues. The junction had 5 bases not matched to a gene; V was cut back by 7 bases and J by 6 bases. CDR1 is SGHNT, CDR2 YYREEE, per germline (reference sequence). In nucleotides, the CDR3 is TGTGCCAGCTCCCGGACAGGGGTCGAGCAGTACTTC. It codes for CASSRTGVEQYF.

This chain links TRBV27 with TRBJ2-2; 9 nucleotides line up with TRBD2. The V gene end was trimmed by 5 bases and the J gene end by 5 bases; junction bases not matched to a gene: 18. Germline lookup yields CDR1 MNHEY and CDR2 SMNVEV (reference sequence). The CDR3 has 19 residues. This CDR3 reads CASSPREWREGRQTGELFF. Here the CDR3 DNA reads TGTGCCAGCAGTCCGCGCGAGTGGCGGGAGGGCCGCCAAACCGGGGAGCTGTTTTTT.

This CDR3 reads CASSLAGASVYDTQYF. CDR3 bases: TGTGCCAGCAGCCTAGCGGGGGCCTCGGTTTATGATACGCAGTATTTT. This rearrangement joins TRBV5-4 to TRBJ2-3, with 10 bases that match TRBD2. Germline trimming cut 4 bases from V and 6 bases from J; bases unmatched to any gene: 11. The germline V gene has CDR1 SGHNT and CDR2 YYREEE (reference sequence). This CDR3 contains 16 residues.

The genes are TRBV7-9 and TRBJ2-5, with TRBD1 matching 9 bases. Per the germline V gene, CDR1 is SEHNR and CDR2 is FQNEAQ (reference sequence). The CDR3 is 15 residues long. After removal of 2 bases from V and 5 bases from J, the junction contained 6 bases not matched to a gene. CDR3 region: CASSLRDRARETQYF. The CDR3 DNA reads as TGTGCCAGCAGCTTACGGGACAGGGCGAGGGAGACCCAGTACTTC.

CDR3 coding DNA: TGTGCCAGCAGCCGTGCAAAAACCTATGGCTACACCTTC. As protein: CASSRAKTYGYTF. The rearrangement joins TRBV3-1 to TRBJ1-2; D gene uncertain. With 4 bases removed from V and 4 bases from J, the gap between germline ends came to 10 bases. Germline V gives CDR1 LGHDT, CDR2 YNNKEL (reference sequence). CDR3 length: 13 residues.

V is TRBV25-1 and J is TRBJ1-1; D is unresolved. The CDR3 runs 11 residues. Germline CDR1 MGHDK, CDR2 SYGVNS. Trimming left V 3 bases short and J 7 bases short, with 6 bases between. DNA of the CDR3: TGTGCCAGCAGTGAGGAAGTTGAAGCTTTCTTT. Protein product: CASSEEVEAFF.

V usage is TRBV4-1 and J usage is TRBJ2-7; 7 positions match TRBD2. The germline V gene has CDR1 MGHRA and CDR2 YSYEKL. The CDR3 contains 16 residues. J gave up 5 bases and V 2 bases, and 12 bases lay outside the gene matches. The CDR3, as DNA: TGCGCCAGCAGCCAAAGCCCTGGGGCGGGAGACGACGAGCAGTACTTC. Translated, it gives CASSQSPGAGDDEQYF.

The rearrangement uses TRBV3-1 and TRBJ2-5; 9 bases match TRBD1. Germline V lookup: CDR1 LGHDT, CDR2 YNNKEL (reference sequence). This CDR3 spans 16 amino acids. The V segment lost 1 base and the J segment 4 bases; nucleotides outside the gene matches: 7. CDR3 in DNA: TGTGCCAGCAGCCAAGGGGGACAGGGTCGCACAGAGACCCAGTACTTC. Amino acids: CASSQGGQGRTETQYF.

The V and J genes are TRBV29-1 and TRBJ1-5, with TRBD1 identical over 7 bases. V shed 4 bases and J 3 bases; nucleotides not matched to a gene: 6. The CDR3 extends over 14 amino acids. Germline V gives CDR1 SQVTM, CDR2 ANQGSEA. CDR3 nucleotides: TGCAGCGTTGCCGGGACAGATCACAATCAGCCCCAGCATTTT. Translated: CSVAGTDHNQPQHF. The full variable domain, rest sourced from reference TRBV29-1 and TRBJ1-5, is SAVISQKPSRDICQRGTSLTIQCQVDSQVTMMFWYRQQPGQSLTLIATANQGSEATYESGFVIDKFPISRPNLTFSTLTVSNMSPEDSSIYLCSVAGTDHNQPQHFGDGTRLSIL.